The 6 T cell receptor beta chains below come from one sample, sequenced in a study of CD8 T cells in Susac syndrome. The RNA, about 0.45 to 1 ug, was put through reverse transcription using random hexamers. TCRdb re-called the immunoSEQ multiplex PCR reads through MiXCR, storing one row per CDR3 protein. The table includes 130,000 to 150,000 distinct CDR3 sequences, roughly 95% detected once. The sample taken for sequencing was CD4+ T cells from PBMCs. These TCRs come from a human donor in good health.

To note about this clonotype: One end of the junction does not line up with germline, which may come from a read error. The J gene is TRBJ2-7, the V gene TRBV29-1, with TRBD2 matching over 16 bases. The CDR3 is 19 amino acids. Germline lookup yields CDR1 SQVTM and CDR2 ANQGSEA. Here the CDR3 DNA reads TGCAGCGTCGAAGAGGCAGGGATTGGGACTAGCGGGAGGGCGCGGGAGCAGTACTTC. Translation gives CSVEEAGIGTSGRAREQYF.

V is TRBV30 and J is TRBJ2-1; 7 nucleotides match TRBD2. V lost 0 bases, J lost 3 bases, and 5 bases stayed unmatched. The CDR3 is 15 amino acids. Germline-derived CDR1 and CDR2 are GTSNPN and SVGIG (reference sequence). CDR3 bases: TGTGCCTGGAGTGTACGGGGCGGGAGCTACAATGAGCAGTTCTTC. It translates to CAWSVRGGSYNEQFF.

This clonotype has more than one count but fewer than ten. The chain combines TRBV11-2 with TRBJ2-2; D gene uncertain. There are 12 residues in the CDR3. V gave up 3 bases and J gave up 6 bases, with 5 bases separating them. Germline lookup yields CDR1 SGHAT and CDR2 FQNNGV. CDR3 residues: CASSLFPGELFF. The CDR3 coding sequence is TGTGCCAGCAGCTTGTTCCCCGGGGAGCTGTTTTTT.

V and J are TRBV28 and TRBJ1-1; no clear D. The CDR3 has 14 amino acids. Germline V CDR1 and CDR2: MDHEN, SYDVKM. Trimming shortened V by 2 bases and J by 2 bases, and 9 bases separated the two germline ends. As DNA, the CDR3 is TGTGCCAGCAGTTTAAGGCAAATAAACACTGAAGCTTTCTTT. Translated, it gives CASSLRQINTEAFF.

The rearrangement links TRBV29-1 to TRBJ1-2, with 9 bases fitting TRBD1. The CDR3 covers 11 residues. Germline loops: CDR1 SQVTM, CDR2 ANQGSEA. V shed 6 bases, J shed 11 bases, and the junction held 7 bases outside the gene matches. The CDR3 DNA is TGCAGCGTAGGGACAGGGTTTCGTTACACCTTC. As protein: CSVGTGFRYTF.

V usage is TRBV24-1 and J usage is TRBJ2-1; 8 bases are shared with TRBD1. CDR1 KGHDR and CDR2 SFDVKD come from the germline V gene. The V gene end was trimmed by 4 bases and the J gene end by 6 bases; junction bases not matched to a gene: 4. This CDR3 contains 14 residues. The CDR3 is CATSDRTGTNEQFF. The CDR3 DNA sequence: TGTGCCACCAGTGACCGGACAGGGACCAATGAGCAGTTCTTC.